The clone carrying this T cell receptor beta chain occurred many times. Its cognate antigen is unknown. Each TCR beta library was made by quantitative 5'-RACE that incorporated molecular barcodes. TCRdb independently ran MiXCR on the 5' RACE reads; one entry per CDR3 protein. Of approximately 40,000 distinct CDR3 sequences in the sample, 5.5% to 7.5% were seen once. This sample was included in a study of CD8 T cells in ankylosing spondylitis. Study outcomes and limitations: As reported, disease-linked clones showed significant enrichment in matched ankylosing spondylitis synovial fluid. Several highly homologous variants made up a TCR beta motif, and this motif appeared characteristic of ankylosing spondylitis blood. Clones that were linked to disease were CD8+ and were relatively rare in peripheral blood.

This receptor was taken from a male donor with ankylosing spondylitis or in good health (not recorded which). The sequenced sample was blood, either unsorted or a sorted T cell fraction (not recorded which).

In DNA, the CDR3 is TGTGCCAGCTCAATTGGACCAACTGATACGCAGTATTTT. It codes for CASSIGPTDTQYF. V and J are TRBV18 and TRBJ2-3; D ambiguous. Germline-derived CDR1 and CDR2 are KGHSH and LQKENI. V lost 5 bases to trimming and J lost 6 bases, with 12 bases between them. This CDR3 has 13 amino acids.